This T cell receptor (beta chain) appears in the sequencing data of a study of identical twins. In germline, CDR1 is MNHEY, CDR2 SMNVEV (reference sequence). The V and J ends lost 2 bases and 7 bases respectively, with 12 bases between them. The CDR3 has 14 amino acids. Regarding this clonotype: Its antigen is not identified.

Study results and caveats: Among beta out-of-frame sequences, excess sharing between twins appeared weaker. Monozygotic twins shared more out-of-frame TCR alpha than recombination models predicted.

There were only healthy Caucasians among the donors. A universal primer site was added by template switching, and unique molecular identifiers were carried by the cDNA. Using its own MiXCR run on the 5' RACE reads, TCRdb lists one record per CDR3 protein. The table records hundreds of thousands of distinct CDR3 sequences, roughly 6% of them present only once. The TCR was taken from a man aged 18 to 35 in good health. V is TRBV27 and J is TRBJ2-4, with D possibly being TRBD1 or TRBD2 (7 bases each). Sequencing was carried out using naive T cells sorted from blood. The CDR3 region is CASSLAGGVNIQYF. The DNA for the CDR3 is TGTGCCAGCAGTTTAGCAGGGGGGGTTAACATTCAGTACTTC.